This T cell receptor (beta chain) was observed in a study of CD8+CD57+ T cells in acquired aplastic anemia. Points from the study as a whole: There were roughly 28 CD8+ CDR3 sequences that occurred in both patients and controls. Between patients and controls, CD8+ Simpson's diversity did not vary significantly.

By share of the sample, this clonotype is medium-sized. Antigen unknown. Genomic DNA provided the template from which TCR beta VDJ and CDR3 profiles were obtained. TCRdb re-called the reads with MiXCR, one entry per CDR3 protein. The top ten hold approximately 22% of the sample, which has 33,000 or so distinct CDR3 sequences, more than 75% seen once. Sequences were obtained from sorted CD4+, CD8+, or CD8+CD57+ T cells (not recorded which) from PBMCs. The sequence came from a human donor in good health, serving as a control.

DNA of the CDR3: TGTGCCAGCAGCCCGCATTTTAGCTCTTCCTACAATGAGCAGTTCTTC. It translates to CASSPHFSSSYNEQFF. This rearrangement joins TRBV14 to TRBJ2-1; D remains ambiguous. This CDR3 contains 16 residues. Germline V gene sequence: CDR1 SGHDN, CDR2 FVKESK. V was cut by 4 bases and J by 1 base, with 14 bases left in between.